This TCR beta chain was identified during a study of beta chain features in type 1 diabetes. Study-wide findings and caveats: A PCR bias possibly favoring shorter templates would apply equally to patients and controls. In all four CD4+ subsets, TCRB CDR3 length was significantly, moderately reduced in type 1 diabetes.

All of the isolated RNA was reverse transcribed, so expressed TCRB transcripts were sequenced. Method: immunoSEQ multiplex PCR; TCRdb's copy keeps in-frame clones and lacks some. The sample contains 630,000 or so clones, about 14% of which appear only once. Sorting based on CD45RO/CCR7/CD25/CD127/CD95/CD27 separated CD4+ naive, central memory, regulatory and stem cell-like memory cells. CDR1 is SNHLY, CDR2 FYNNEI, per germline. Trimming took 6 bases from V and 3 from J, leaving 8 bases between them. This CDR3 region has 13 residues. Notes on this clone: Its specificity is not known.

The sequence derives from a man aged 18 to 30 with type 1 diabetes. The chain carries TRBV2 and TRBJ1-4; D ambiguous. Sequencing was performed on naive CD4+ T cells from blood. DNA for the CDR3: TGTGCCAGCAGAACATACCCTAATGAAAAACTGTTTTTT. Protein sequence: CASRTYPNEKLFF.